A single sample gave rise to the 32 T cell receptor beta chains below, sequenced in a study of PD-L1 blockade in urothelial cancer. The protocol was immunoSEQ multiplex PCR, while the TCRdb copy is restricted to in-frame clones and leaves out a portion. The repertoire consists of about 41,000 clones, with roughly four fifths occurring once and the leading ten covering about 17%. Material: PBMCs, obtained around atezolizumab (anti-PD-L1) treatment. Receptors originate from a man aged 55 to 70 with urothelial cancer.

The chain links TRBV2 to TRBJ2-3, with D possibly being TRBD1 (5 bases). Germline V gene sequence: CDR1 SNHLY, CDR2 FYNNEI. V dropped 8 bases and J dropped 2 bases, with 14 bases sitting between them. The CDR3 consists of 14 residues. The DNA for the CDR3 is TGTGCCAGCGTGGTCGACAGCAACACAGATACGCAGTATTTT. It translates to CASVVDSNTDTQYF.

The chain is built from TRBV7-2 and TRBJ2-3, with 9 bases fitting TRBD2. CDR1 and CDR2 (germline): SGHTA, FQGNSA. The CDR3 consists of 16 residues. The ends lost 3 bases at V and 4 bases at J; junction bases unmatched: 8. The CDR3 DNA sequence: TGTGCCAGCAGCTTTCTTAGCGGGGGAAGGGCAGATACGCAGTATTTT. Residues: CASSFLSGGRADTQYF.

This clone is a singleton in its sample. The CDR3 spells CASSLVGLAAYNEQFF. The CDR3 DNA follows: TGTGCCAGCAGCTTAGTCGGACTAGCGGCCTACAATGAGCAGTTCTTC. The rearrangement links TRBV7-2 to TRBJ2-1; 10 positions agree with TRBD2. The CDR3 contains 16 residues. Germline CDR1 and CDR2: SGHTA and FQGNSA. J lost 2 bases, V lost 1 base, and 2 bases had no gene match.

The CDR3 nucleotides read TGTGCCAGCAGTTTGGTACAGGGGGCGGGAAACGAGCAGTACTTC. This sequence encodes CASSLVQGAGNEQYF. This chain connects TRBV28 to TRBJ2-7, with TRBD1 matching 9 bases. This CDR3 region has 15 residues. The ends lost 3 bases at V and 5 bases at J; junction bases unmatched: 8. Germline CDR1 MDHEN, CDR2 SYDVKM.

The chain employs TRBV5-1 and TRBJ2-1, with TRBD1 matching 7 bases. This CDR3 is built from 12 residues. CDR1 is SGHRS and CDR2 is YFSETQ in the germline V gene. Germline trimming cut 2 bases from V and 7 bases from J; bases unmatched to any gene: 0. CDR3 in DNA: TGCGCCAGCAGCTTACAGGGGAATGAGCAGTTCTTC. It codes for CASSLQGNEQFF.

This chain links TRBV11-2 with TRBJ2-7; the D is unclear. V was shortened by 1 base and J by 3 bases, with 4 bases between the two germline ends. The CDR3 length is 12 residues. The germline V gene has CDR1 SGHAT and CDR2 FQNNGV. The DNA for the CDR3 is TGTGCCAGCAGCTTAGGTAGCTACGAGCAGTACTTC. This translates into CASSLGSYEQYF.

This clone was counted between two and nine times. The V call is TRBV14, the J call TRBJ1-1, with D possibly matching TRBD1 (5 bases). CDR1 and CDR2 (germline): SGHDN, FVKESK. V was trimmed by 8 bases and J by 0 bases, leaving 10 bases between them. This CDR3 region has 13 residues. The CDR3 here is CASRQNMNTEAFF. CDR3 DNA: TGTGCCAGCCGACAGAACATGAACACTGAAGCTTTCTTT.

The gene calls are TRBV28 and TRBJ1-5; D is unresolved. V gave up 7 bases and J gave up 2 bases, with 18 bases separating them. Germline V gives CDR1 MDHEN, CDR2 SYDVKM. The CDR3 spans 16 residues. CDR3 DNA: TGTGCCAGCACCCAGGTTGAAGGCGTTGGCAATCAGCCCCAGCATTTT. This translates into CASTQVEGVGNQPQHF.

The chain has TRBV5-1 and TRBJ2-7; 12 bases match TRBD1. The germline gives CDR1 SGHRS, CDR2 YFSETQ. The CDR3 sequence is 14 residues long. Trimming cost V 3 bases and J 4 bases; bases outside gene matches: 2. The CDR3 DNA follows: TGCGCCAGCAGCTCGGGACAGGGGGCTTACGAGCAGTACTTC. Protein product: CASSSGQGAYEQYF.

The rearrangement joins TRBV5-1 to TRBJ2-7; D is perhaps TRBD1 (6 bases). The CDR3 consists of 15 residues. The V gene lost 4 bases and the J gene lost 7 bases, with 21 bases spanning the gap. Germline lookup yields CDR1 SGHRS and CDR2 YFSETQ. Here the CDR3 DNA reads TGCGCCAGCAGCCCCGACAGGTCCGAACGCAGAGAGCAGTACTTC. It translates to CASSPDRSERREQYF.

V and J are TRBV5-6 and TRBJ2-7; possible D gene TRBD2, 6 bases. The CDR3 extends over 14 amino acids. Trimming stripped 7 bases from V and 2 bases from J, with 16 bases between. Looked up from germline, CDR1 is SGHDT and CDR2 is YYEEEE. DNA for the CDR3: TGTGCCAGCTCACTCGGGGGTCAGACCTACGAGCAGTACTTC. It codes for CASSLGGQTYEQYF.

This CDR3 is CAIASDSNQPQHF. The CDR3 DNA reads as TGTGCCATCGCCAGTGATAGCAATCAGCCCCAGCATTTT. The gene calls are TRBV10-3 and TRBJ1-5; D is undetermined. From germline, CDR1 is ENHRY and CDR2 SYGVKD. Trimming took 8 bases from V and 0 from J, leaving 8 bases between them. The CDR3 is made up of 13 amino acids.

This chain connects TRBV27 to TRBJ2-5; D is perhaps TRBD2 (7 bases). The CDR3 has 13 residues. Germline CDR1 MNHEY, CDR2 SMNVEV (reference sequence). V lost 6 bases and J 7 bases, leaving 15 bases between the germline ends. The CDR3 bases are TGTGCCAGCAGCCAAGGGGGGGCAGTGACCCAGTACTTC. Protein: CASSQGGAVTQYF.

The chain links TRBV28 to TRBJ2-7; a possible D gene is TRBD2 (10 bases). V was trimmed by 5 bases and J by 2 bases, leaving 34 bases between them. This CDR3 is 21 amino acids long. Germline CDR1 and CDR2: MDHEN and SYDVKM. This CDR3 reads CASSPRDRVFFLLAGAYEQYF. CDR3 DNA: TGTGCCAGCAGTCCCCGGGACAGGGTGTTCTTCCTTCTAGCGGGGGCCTACGAGCAGTACTTC.

This chain joins TRBV6-1 and TRBJ1-2; D gene unclear. Germline V gives CDR1 MNHNS, CDR2 SASEGT. This CDR3 has 13 residues. V lost 2 bases, J lost 7 bases, and 11 bases lay in between. The CDR3 DNA reads as TGTGCCAGCAGTGAAATTAGGGAGGCTGGCTACACCTTC. It translates to CASSEIREAGYTF.

The chain joins TRBV19 to TRBJ1-2, with TRBD1 matching over 8 bases. The CDR3 is 15 amino acids. V was clipped by 6 bases and J by 7 bases; unmatched bases: 13. Germline V gene sequence: CDR1 LNHDA, CDR2 SQIVND (reference sequence). The CDR3 reads CASSPQGAPMAGYTF. For the CDR3, the DNA is TGTGCCAGTAGCCCCCAGGGGGCGCCGATGGCTGGCTACACCTTC.

This chain uses TRBV2 with TRBJ2-2; D is perhaps TRBD1 (6 bases). Trimming removed 5 bases at V and 4 bases at J, with 14 bases between. CDR1 is SNHLY, CDR2 FYNNEI, per germline. CDR3 length: 15 amino acids. Here the CDR3 DNA reads TGTGCCAGCAGTCCACAACAGGGCCTCACCGGGGAGCTGTTTTTT. It codes for CASSPQQGLTGELFF. The full variable domain, in which reference TRBV2 and TRBJ2-2 provide the parts outside the CDR3, is EPEVTQTPSHQVTQMGQEVILRCVPISNHLYFYWYRQILGQKVEFLVSFYNNEISEKSEIFDDQFSVERPDGSNFTLKIRSTKLEDSAMYFCASSPQQGLTGELFFGEGSRLTVL.

V usage is TRBV6-1 and J usage is TRBJ2-5, with TRBD1 matching 7 bases. The CDR3 extends over 14 amino acids. Trimming at V came to 7 bases and at J to 2 bases, leaving 7 bases not matched to a gene. Germline CDR1 MNHNS, CDR2 SASEGT. CDR3 in amino acids: CASTHGTAQETQYF. In DNA, the CDR3 is TGTGCCAGCACTCATGGGACAGCTCAAGAGACCCAGTACTTC.

The V call is TRBV28, the J call TRBJ2-7; maybe TRBD1 (6 bases). V was shortened by 6 bases and J by 1 base, with 13 bases between the two germline ends. The CDR3 totals 14 residues. Looked up from germline, CDR1 is MDHEN and CDR2 is SYDVKM. In DNA form, the CDR3 reads TGTGCCAGCAGCCCGGACAGACCGTCCTACGAGCAGTACTTC. This gives the protein CASSPDRPSYEQYF. The variable domain in full, completed from reference TRBV28 and TRBJ2-7, reads DVKVTQSSRYLVKRTGEKVFLECVQDMDHENMFWYRQDPGLGLRLIYFSYDVKMKEKGDIPEGYSVSREKKERFSLILESASTNQTSMYLCASSPDRPSYEQYFGPGTRLTVT.

This clone was found once. The chain couples TRBV19 to TRBJ1-2; 8 nucleotides match TRBD1. V lost 5 bases to trimming and J lost 2 bases; unmatched junction nucleotides: 1. The CDR3 runs 13 residues. CDR1 and CDR2 (germline): LNHDA, SQIVND (reference sequence). DNA for the CDR3: TGTGCCAGTAGTTGGACAGGGAACTATGGCTACACCTTC. As protein: CASSWTGNYGYTF.

In nucleotides, the CDR3 is TGTGCCAGTACGGACAGGCTAAATCAGCCCCAGCATTTT. Residues: CASTDRLNQPQHF. The J gene is TRBJ1-5, the V gene TRBV19; 7 nucleotides line up with TRBD1. Trimming at V came to 7 bases and at J to 4 bases, leaving 4 bases not matched to a gene. CDR1 is LNHDA and CDR2 is SQIVND in the germline V gene (reference sequence). The CDR3 is made up of 13 amino acids.

The J gene is TRBJ2-2, the V gene TRBV6-6, with TRBD1 as a possible D gene (6 bases). V gave up 6 bases and J gave up 4 bases, with 15 bases separating them. Germline lookup yields CDR1 MNHNY and CDR2 SVGAGI (reference sequence). The CDR3 is 15 residues long. The CDR3: CASRLQDSFTGELFF. In DNA, the CDR3 is TGTGCCAGCAGATTACAGGACAGTTTCACCGGGGAGCTGTTTTTT.

This clone showed up just once. This chain joins TRBV6-4 and TRBJ1-1; unclear D gene. The CDR3 spans 13 residues. Germline V gene lookup returns CDR1 MRHNA and CDR2 SNTAGT. Trimming left V 3 bases short and J 2 bases short, with 7 bases between. In DNA form, the CDR3 reads TGTGCCAGCAGTGAAGTCAGAAACACTGAAGCTTTCTTT. Its translation: CASSEVRNTEAFF.

In its sample, this clone was seen once. This chain connects TRBV19 to TRBJ2-7, with a tentative D call TRBD1 (6 bases). V was clipped by 7 bases and J by 5 bases, with 15 bases between them. The germline V gene encodes CDR1 LNHDA and CDR2 SQIVND (reference sequence). The CDR3 has 13 amino acids. As DNA, the CDR3 is TGTGCCAGTAAAATCACAGGGAAGGACGAGCAGTACTTC. It yields the protein CASKITGKDEQYF.

The chain combines TRBV5-1 with TRBJ2-5; TRBD2 matches at 10 bases. CDR1 is SGHRS and CDR2 is YFSETQ in the germline V gene. V lost 1 base and J lost 5; bases outside the gene matches: 8. This CDR3 contains 16 residues. CDR3 region: CASSLRAGGLEETQYF. CDR3 coding DNA: TGCGCCAGCAGCTTGCGAGCGGGGGGGCTCGAGGAGACCCAGTACTTC.

This clone has a single count. The chain recombines TRBV5-6 with TRBJ2-3; D might be TRBD1 (6 bases). CDR3 length: 15 amino acids. V lost 2 bases, J lost 3 bases, and 13 bases lay in between. Germline V lookup: CDR1 SGHDT, CDR2 YYEEEE. CDR3 residues: CASSFGPGTTDTQYF. CDR3 nucleotide sequence: TGTGCCAGCAGCTTTGGGCCAGGGACAACAGATACGCAGTATTTT.

This clone was observed a few times. The gene calls are TRBV6-1 and TRBJ1-5; D not resolved. V dropped 8 bases and J dropped 2 bases, with 16 bases sitting between them. CDR3 size: 15 residues. The germline gives CDR1 MNHNS, CDR2 SASEGT. CDR3 nucleotide sequence: TGTGCCAGCGCCGAGACGTGGGGAGGCAATCAGCCCCAGCATTTT. It is translated as CASAETWGGNQPQHF.

This rearrangement joins TRBV19 to TRBJ2-3, with 8 bases aligning to TRBD2. The germline gives CDR1 LNHDA, CDR2 SQIVND (reference sequence). With 3 bases clipped from V and 1 base from J, the junction kept 0 bases outside the gene matches. The CDR3 runs to 14 residues. The CDR3 loop is CASSISGGTDTQYF. CDR3 nucleotide sequence: TGTGCCAGTAGTATTAGCGGGGGCACAGATACGCAGTATTTT. The complete variable domain, with remaining parts taken from reference TRBV19 and TRBJ2-3, reads DGGITQSPKYLFRKEGQNVTLSCEQNLNHDAMYWYRQDPGQGLRLIYYSQIVNDFQKGDIAEGYSVSREKKESFPLTVTSAQKNPTAFYLCASSISGGTDTQYFGPGTRLTVL.

Written as DNA, the CDR3 is TGTGCCAGTATCGGTCAGGGGCTAGCCAAAAACATTCAGTACTTC. Translating it yields CASIGQGLAKNIQYF. The gene calls are TRBV19 and TRBJ2-4, with D perhaps matching TRBD1 (6 bases). The CDR3 totals 15 residues. CDR1 and CDR2 from the germline V gene are LNHDA and SQIVND (reference sequence). V was cut by 7 bases and J by 0 bases, with 13 bases left in between.

Concerning this clone itself: A read error may explain this, as a much larger clone is one base away. This chain joins TRBV28 and TRBJ2-7, with D perhaps matching TRBD1 (5 bases). There are 13 residues in the CDR3. Trimming took 1 base from V and 5 from J, leaving 9 bases between them. Germline loops: CDR1 MDHEN, CDR2 SYDVKM. CDR3 protein: CASSLFPGNEQYF. CDR3 bases: TGTGCCAGCAGTTTATTCCCAGGGAACGAGCAGTACTTC.

In its sample, this clone was seen a few times. The CDR3 protein is CASSQRGDRGRGTEAFF. The CDR3 nucleotides read TGTGCCAGCAGCCAAAGGGGGGACAGGGGGCGAGGCACTGAAGCTTTCTTT. The chain joins TRBV5-8 to TRBJ1-1; TRBD1 agrees at 12 bases. With V trimmed by 4 bases and J by 4 bases, 11 bases remained unmatched. CDR1 SGHTS and CDR2 YDEGEE come from the germline V gene. The CDR3 runs to 17 residues.

This chain joins TRBV7-9 and TRBJ2-3; 10 bases are shared with TRBD1. Looked up from germline, CDR1 is SEHNR and CDR2 is FQNEAQ (reference sequence). This CDR3 region has 18 residues. The junction had 11 bases not matched to a gene; V was cut back by 2 bases and J by 3 bases. CDR3: CASSLPLGQGVSTDTQYF. CDR3 nucleotides: TGTGCCAGCAGCTTACCCCTTGGACAGGGGGTCTCGACAGATACGCAGTATTTT.